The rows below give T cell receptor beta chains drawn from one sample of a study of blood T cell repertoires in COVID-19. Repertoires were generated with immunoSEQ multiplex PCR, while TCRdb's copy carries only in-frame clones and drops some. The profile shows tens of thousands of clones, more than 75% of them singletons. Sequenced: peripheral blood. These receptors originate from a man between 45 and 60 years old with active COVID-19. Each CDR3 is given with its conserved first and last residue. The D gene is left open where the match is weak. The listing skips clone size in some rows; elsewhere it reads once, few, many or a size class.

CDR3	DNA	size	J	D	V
CASRRTEQETQYF	TGCGCCAGCAGGAGGACTGAACAAGAGACCCAGTACTTC	-	TRBJ2-5	-	TRBV5-1
CASSSGGLAGLDTQYF	TGTGCCAGCAGTTCGGGTGGGTTGGCGGGGTTAGATACGCAGTATTTT	-	TRBJ2-3	-	TRBV5-4
CATSRDRGIAGGTNEQFF	TGTGCCACCAGCAGAGATCGCGGGATAGCGGGAGGGACGAATGAGCAGTTCTTC	-	TRBJ2-1	TRBD2	TRBV15
CASSFRAEGGDTQYF	TGTGCCAGCAGCTTTAGGGCCGAGGGAGGAGATACGCAGTATTTT	-	TRBJ2-3	-	TRBV7-3
CASSTPGQGPGAYEQYF	TGTGCCAGTAGTACCCCGGGACAGGGGCCCGGGGCCTACGAGCAGTACTTC	-	TRBJ2-7	TRBD1	TRBV19
CAWSSPTGGSEAFF	TGTGCCTGGAGCTCCCCTACAGGGGGCTCTGAAGCTTTCTTT	few	TRBJ1-1	TRBD1	TRBV30
CATSREPLKGTGELFF	TGTGCCACCAGCAGAGAGCCCCTCAAGGGGACCGGGGAGCTGTTTTTT	-	TRBJ2-2	-	TRBV15
CASSLSFGGQGTYEQYF	TGTGCCAGCAGTTTGTCATTCGGGGGACAGGGAACCTACGAGCAGTACTTC	-	TRBJ2-7	TRBD1	TRBV28
CASTSYSSGTGVRSTNEKLFF	TGTGCCAGCACTTCTTATTCCTCCGGGACAGGGGTTCGTTCAACTAATGAAAAACTGTTTTTT	-	TRBJ1-4	TRBD1	TRBV28
CASGTSFYEQYF	TGTGCCAGCGGGACTAGCTTCTACGAGCAGTACTTC	-	TRBJ2-7	TRBD2	TRBV6-5
CAISEEPTGAGNQPQHF	TGTGCCATCAGTGAGGAACCTACAGGGGCCGGCAATCAGCCCCAGCATTTT	-	TRBJ1-5	TRBD1	TRBV10-3
CASSGPGTSGGFSYNEQFF	TGTGCCAGCAGCGGACCCGGGACTAGCGGGGGTTTCTCCTACAATGAGCAGTTCTTC	-	TRBJ2-1	TRBD2	TRBV9
CASSTDSDNEQFF	TGTGCCAGCAGTACAGACAGCGACAATGAGCAGTTCTTC	-	TRBJ2-1	-	TRBV6-2/TRBV6-3
CASSVGISGGGGTDTQYF	TGTGCCAGCAGCGTAGGAATCTCGGGGGGAGGAGGCACAGATACGCAGTATTTT	-	TRBJ2-3	TRBD2	TRBV9
CASSLGGGVSSYEQYF	TGTGCCAGCAGCTTAGGAGGCGGGGTCAGCTCCTACGAGCAGTACTTC	-	TRBJ2-7	-	TRBV7-2
CASSPRTAREDEQYF	TGCGCCAGCAGCCCAAGGACGGCACGGGAGGACGAGCAGTACTTC	-	TRBJ2-7	TRBD2	TRBV5-1
CASSDPATRVSYEQYF	TGTGCCAGCAGTGACCCCGCCACTCGCGTTTCCTACGAGCAGTACTTC	-	TRBJ2-7	-	TRBV2
CATSERTSGRSTDTQYF	TGTGCCACCAGTGAACGGACTAGCGGGAGGAGCACAGATACGCAGTATTTT	-	TRBJ2-3	TRBD2	TRBV24-1
CASSYAWGWRGAFF	TGTGCCAGCAGCTACGCTTGGGGGTGGAGGGGAGCTTTCTTT	-	TRBJ1-1	-	TRBV5-6
CASSQGPGGNSPLHF	TGTGCCAGCAGCCAAGGTCCAGGGGGGAATTCACCCCTCCACTTT	few	TRBJ1-6	TRBD1	TRBV3-1/TRBV3-2
CASSPGGGAHEQFF	TGTGCCAGCAGCCCCGGTGGGGGGGCTCATGAGCAGTTCTTC	-	TRBJ2-1	-	TRBV9
CASSLAGTASNQPQHF	TGTGCCAGCAGCTTAGCAGGGACAGCCAGCAATCAGCCCCAGCATTTT	few	TRBJ1-5	TRBD1	TRBV7-9
CATSDARKQGYTQYF	TGTGCCACCAGTGATGCCCGCAAACAGGGCTATACGCAGTATTTT	-	TRBJ2-3	-	TRBV24-1
CASRERQGGTEAFF	TGTGCCAGCAGGGAAAGACAGGGGGGAACTGAAGCTTTCTTT	-	TRBJ1-1	TRBD1	TRBV7-9
CATSGLLTDTQYF	TGTGCCACCAGCGGACTACTTACAGATACGCAGTATTTT	-	TRBJ2-3	-	TRBV15
CASKSGGRGSYNEQFF	TGTGCCAGCAAGTCGGGGGGCAGGGGCTCCTACAATGAGCAGTTCTTC	-	TRBJ2-1	-	TRBV11-2
CASSSLQRTSGNTIYF	TGTGCCAGCAGCTCCCTCCAGCGAACCTCTGGAAACACCATATATTTT	-	TRBJ1-3	-	TRBV6-6
CASSTRQGPEKLFF	TGTGCCAGCAGTACGAGACAGGGGCCTGAAAAACTGTTTTTT	-	TRBJ1-4	TRBD1	TRBV28
CASSRGGGNYGYTF	TGTGCCAGCAGCCGCGGCGGTGGAAACTATGGCTACACCTTC	-	TRBJ1-2	-	TRBV7-9
CASSPSGLAGGGADTQYF	TGTGCCAGCAGTCCCTCCGGACTAGCGGGAGGAGGGGCGGATACGCAGTATTTT	-	TRBJ2-3	TRBD2	TRBV6-6
CASSPTGGATNEKLFF	TGCGCCAGCAGCCCTACGGGGGGGGCGACTAATGAAAAACTGTTTTTT	-	TRBJ1-4	-	TRBV5-1
CASRVGLVSVDTQYF	TGTGCCAGCAGGGTCGGACTTGTTTCCGTAGATACGCAGTATTTT	-	TRBJ2-3	-	TRBV2
CASRDRGVYGYTF	TGTGCCAGCAGAGACAGGGGTGTTTATGGCTACACCTTC	-	TRBJ1-2	TRBD1	TRBV12-3/TRBV12-4
CASSQWGAGQGVSEQYF	TGTGCCAGCAGCCAATGGGGAGCGGGACAGGGGGTATCCGAGCAGTACTTC	-	TRBJ2-7	TRBD1	TRBV3-1/TRBV3-2
CASSDRGSFNSPLHF	TGTGCCAGCAGTGACAGGGGGTCGTTTAATTCACCCCTCCACTTT	-	TRBJ1-6	TRBD1	TRBV25-1
CASSIQSARGTGELFF	TGTGCCAGCAGCATTCAGAGCGCCAGGGGCACCGGGGAGCTGTTTTTT	-	TRBJ2-2	-	TRBV7-6
CARSLCQGRGGANVLTF	TGTGCCAGAAGCTTGTGCCAGGGCAGGGGTGGGGCCAACGTCCTGACTTTC	-	TRBJ2-6	-	TRBV5-3